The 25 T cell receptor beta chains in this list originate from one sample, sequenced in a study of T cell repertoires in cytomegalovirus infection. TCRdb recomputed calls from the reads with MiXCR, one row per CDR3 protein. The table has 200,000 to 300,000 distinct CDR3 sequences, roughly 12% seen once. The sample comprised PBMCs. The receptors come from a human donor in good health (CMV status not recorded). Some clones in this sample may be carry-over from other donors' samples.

The CDR3 sequence: CSARDLQPTYKSTDTQYF. The CDR3 bases are TGCAGTGCTAGAGATCTCCAGCCTACTTATAAGAGCACAGATACGCAGTATTTT. This chain links TRBV20-1 with TRBJ2-3; no definite D call. The CDR3 loop spans 18 amino acids. Deletions cut 0 bases from V and 0 bases from J, with 19 bases between. Germline CDR1 is DFQATT and CDR2 is SNEGSKA (reference sequence).

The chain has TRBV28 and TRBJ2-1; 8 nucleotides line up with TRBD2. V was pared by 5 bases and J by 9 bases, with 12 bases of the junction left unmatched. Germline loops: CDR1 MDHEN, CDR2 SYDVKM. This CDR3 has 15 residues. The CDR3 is CASSVSGGPGLEQFF. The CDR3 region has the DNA TGTGCCAGCAGTGTCTCGGGAGGGCCTGGACTTGAGCAGTTCTTC.

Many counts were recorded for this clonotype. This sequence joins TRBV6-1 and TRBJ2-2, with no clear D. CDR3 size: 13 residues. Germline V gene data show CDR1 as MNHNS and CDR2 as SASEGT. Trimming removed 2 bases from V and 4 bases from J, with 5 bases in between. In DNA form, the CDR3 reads TGTGCCAGCAGTGAACAGTTCACCGGGGAGCTGTTTTTT. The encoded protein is CASSEQFTGELFF.

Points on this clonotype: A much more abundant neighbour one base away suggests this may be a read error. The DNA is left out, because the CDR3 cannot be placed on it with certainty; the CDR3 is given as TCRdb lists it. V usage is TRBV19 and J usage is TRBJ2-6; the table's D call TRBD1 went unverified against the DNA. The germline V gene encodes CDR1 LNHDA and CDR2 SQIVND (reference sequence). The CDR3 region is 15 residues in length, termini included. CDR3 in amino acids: CASSIVGTGANVLAF.

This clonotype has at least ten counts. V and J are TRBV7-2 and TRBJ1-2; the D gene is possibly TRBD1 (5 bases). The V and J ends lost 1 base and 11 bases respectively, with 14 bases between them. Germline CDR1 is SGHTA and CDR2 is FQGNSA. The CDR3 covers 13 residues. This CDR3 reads CASSLEPLRAYTF. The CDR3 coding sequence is TGTGCCAGCAGCTTAGAACCGCTCAGGGCTTACACCTTC. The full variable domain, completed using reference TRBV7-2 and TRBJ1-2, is GAGVSQSPSNKVTEKGKDVELRCDPISGHTALYWYRQSLGQGLEFLIYFQGNSAPDKSGLPSDRFSAERTGGSVSTLTIQRTQQEDSAVYLCASSLEPLRAYTFGSGTRLTVV.

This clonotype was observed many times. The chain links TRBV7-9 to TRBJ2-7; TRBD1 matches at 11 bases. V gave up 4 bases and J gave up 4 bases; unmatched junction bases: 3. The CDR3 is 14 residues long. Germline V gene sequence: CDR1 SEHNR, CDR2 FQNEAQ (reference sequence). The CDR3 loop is CASSSDRGQYEQYF. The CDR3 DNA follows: TGTGCCAGCAGCTCGGACAGGGGGCAATACGAGCAGTACTTC.

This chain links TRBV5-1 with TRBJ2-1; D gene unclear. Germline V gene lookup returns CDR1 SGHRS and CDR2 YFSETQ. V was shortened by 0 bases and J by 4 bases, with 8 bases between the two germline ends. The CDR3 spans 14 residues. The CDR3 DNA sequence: TGCGCCAGCAGCTTGGGGGCCCATTACAATGAGCAGTTCTTC. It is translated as CASSLGAHYNEQFF. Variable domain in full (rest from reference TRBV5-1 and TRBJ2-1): KAGVTQTPRYLIKTRGQQVTLSCSPISGHRSVSWYQQTPGQGLQFLFEYFSETQRNKGNFPGRFSGRQFSNSRSEMNVSTLELGDSALYLCASSLGAHYNEQFFGPGTRLTVL.

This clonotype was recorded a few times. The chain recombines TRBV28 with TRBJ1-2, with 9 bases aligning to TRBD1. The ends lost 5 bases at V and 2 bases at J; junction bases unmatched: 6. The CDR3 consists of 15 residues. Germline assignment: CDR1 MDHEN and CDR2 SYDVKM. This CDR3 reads CASSPPDRGNYGYTF. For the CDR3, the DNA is TGTGCCAGCAGTCCTCCCGACAGGGGGAACTATGGCTACACCTTC.

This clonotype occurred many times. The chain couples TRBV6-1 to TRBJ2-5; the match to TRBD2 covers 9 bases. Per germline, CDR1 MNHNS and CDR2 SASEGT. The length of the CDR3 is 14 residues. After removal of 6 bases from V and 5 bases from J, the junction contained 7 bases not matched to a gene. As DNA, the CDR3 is TGTGCCAGCAGCTCTAGCGGGGTGACGGAGACCCAGTACTTC. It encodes CASSSSGVTETQYF.

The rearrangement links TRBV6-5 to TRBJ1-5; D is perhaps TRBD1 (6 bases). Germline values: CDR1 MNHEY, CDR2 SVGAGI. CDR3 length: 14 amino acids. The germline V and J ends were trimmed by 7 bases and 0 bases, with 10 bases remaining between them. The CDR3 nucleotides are TGTGCCAGCACCGAGGGGGGTAGCAATCAGCCCCAGCATTTT. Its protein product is CASTEGGSNQPQHF.

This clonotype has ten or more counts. CDR3 sequence reads: CASSYGAGQGEKDTQYF. In nucleotides, the CDR3 is TGTGCCAGCAGTTACGGCGCCGGACAGGGGGAGAAGGATACGCAGTATTTT. The chain links TRBV6-2 or TRBV6-3 to TRBJ2-3, with TRBD1 identical over 10 bases. With V trimmed by 2 bases and J by 6 bases, 11 bases remained unmatched. The CDR3 sequence is 17 residues long. Germline CDR1 MNHEY, CDR2 SVGEGT.

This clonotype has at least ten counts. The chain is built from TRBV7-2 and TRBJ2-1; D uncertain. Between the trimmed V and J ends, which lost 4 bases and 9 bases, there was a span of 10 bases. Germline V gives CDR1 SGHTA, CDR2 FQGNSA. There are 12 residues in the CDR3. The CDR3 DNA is TGTGCCAGCAGCTGGACGTTGGGTGAGCAGTTCTTC. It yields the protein CASSWTLGEQFF.

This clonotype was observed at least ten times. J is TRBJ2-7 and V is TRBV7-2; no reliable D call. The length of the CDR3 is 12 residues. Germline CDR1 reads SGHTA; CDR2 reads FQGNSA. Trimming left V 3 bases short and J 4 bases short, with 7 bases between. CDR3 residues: CASSFWAYEQYF. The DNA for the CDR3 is TGTGCCAGCAGCTTTTGGGCTTACGAGCAGTACTTC.

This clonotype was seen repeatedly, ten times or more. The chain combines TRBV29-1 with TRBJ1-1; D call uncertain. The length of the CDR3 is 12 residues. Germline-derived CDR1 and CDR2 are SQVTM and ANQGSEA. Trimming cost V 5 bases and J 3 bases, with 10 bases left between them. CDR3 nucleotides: TGCAGCGTTCTTCGGGGAGACACTGAAGCTTTCTTT. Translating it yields CSVLRGDTEAFF.

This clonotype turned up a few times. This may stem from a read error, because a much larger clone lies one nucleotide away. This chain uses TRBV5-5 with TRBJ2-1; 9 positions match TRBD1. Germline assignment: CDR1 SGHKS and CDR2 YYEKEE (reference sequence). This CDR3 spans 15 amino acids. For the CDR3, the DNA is TGTGTCAGCAGCCCCGGACAGGGGTTAAACAATGAGCAGTTCTTC. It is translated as CVSSPGQGLNNEQFF.

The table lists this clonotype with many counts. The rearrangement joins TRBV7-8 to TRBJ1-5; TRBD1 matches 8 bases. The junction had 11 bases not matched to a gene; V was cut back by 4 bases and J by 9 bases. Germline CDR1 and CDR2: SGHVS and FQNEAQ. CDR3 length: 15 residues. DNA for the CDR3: TGTGCCAGCAGCTCCTACGACAGGGGCTACGGGCCCCAGCATTTT. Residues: CASSSYDRGYGPQHF.

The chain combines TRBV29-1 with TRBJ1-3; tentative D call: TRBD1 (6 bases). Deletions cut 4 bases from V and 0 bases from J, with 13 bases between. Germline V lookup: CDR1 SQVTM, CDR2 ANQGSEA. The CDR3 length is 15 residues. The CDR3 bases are TGCAGCGTTGGCTGGGGGCCAAGCTCTGGAAACACCATATATTTT. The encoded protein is CSVGWGPSSGNTIYF.

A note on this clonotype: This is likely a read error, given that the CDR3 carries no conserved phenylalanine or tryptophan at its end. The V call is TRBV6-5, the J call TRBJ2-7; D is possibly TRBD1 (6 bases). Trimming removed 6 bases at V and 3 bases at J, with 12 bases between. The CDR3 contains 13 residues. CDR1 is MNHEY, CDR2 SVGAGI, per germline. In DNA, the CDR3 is TGTGCCAGCAGCCGGACAGACCTCTACGAGCAGTACTAC. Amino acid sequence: CASSRTDLYEQYY.

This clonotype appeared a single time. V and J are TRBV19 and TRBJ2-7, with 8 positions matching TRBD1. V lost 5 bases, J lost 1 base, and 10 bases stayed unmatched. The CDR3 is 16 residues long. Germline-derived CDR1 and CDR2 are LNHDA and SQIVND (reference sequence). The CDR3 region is CASSALPGTGSYEQYF. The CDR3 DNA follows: TGTGCCAGTAGTGCCCTTCCCGGGACAGGTTCCTACGAGCAGTACTTC. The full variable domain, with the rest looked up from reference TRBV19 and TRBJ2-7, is DGGITQSPKYLFRKEGQNVTLSCEQNLNHDAMYWYRQDPGQGLRLIYYSQIVNDFQKGDIAEGYSVSREKKESFPLTVTSAQKNPTAFYLCASSALPGTGSYEQYFGPGTRLTVT.

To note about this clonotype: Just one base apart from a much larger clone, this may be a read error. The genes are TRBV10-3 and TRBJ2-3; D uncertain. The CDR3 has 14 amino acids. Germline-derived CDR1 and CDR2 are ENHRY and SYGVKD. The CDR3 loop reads CAISEDAVTDTEYF. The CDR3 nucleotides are TGTGCCATCAGTGAGGACGCGGTAACAGATACGGAGTATTTT.

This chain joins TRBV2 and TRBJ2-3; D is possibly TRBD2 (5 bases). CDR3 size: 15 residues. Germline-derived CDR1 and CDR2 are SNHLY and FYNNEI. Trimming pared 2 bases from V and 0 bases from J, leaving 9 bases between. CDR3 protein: CASSETSSSTDTQYF. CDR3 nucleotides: TGTGCCAGCAGTGAAACTAGTTCTAGCACAGATACGCAGTATTTT.

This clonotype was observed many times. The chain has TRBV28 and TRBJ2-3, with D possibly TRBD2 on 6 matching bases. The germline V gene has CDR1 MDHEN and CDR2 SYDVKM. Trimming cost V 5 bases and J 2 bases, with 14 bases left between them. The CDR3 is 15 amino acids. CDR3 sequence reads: CASSPRLGDTDTQYF. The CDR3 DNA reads TGTGCCAGCAGTCCACGACTAGGAGACACAGATACGCAGTATTTT.

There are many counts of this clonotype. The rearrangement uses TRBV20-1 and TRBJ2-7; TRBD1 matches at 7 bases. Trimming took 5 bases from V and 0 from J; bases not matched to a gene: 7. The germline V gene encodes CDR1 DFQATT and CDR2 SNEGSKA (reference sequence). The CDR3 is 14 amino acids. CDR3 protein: CSAADRASSYEQYF. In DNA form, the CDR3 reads TGCAGTGCTGCCGACAGGGCGAGCTCCTACGAGCAGTACTTC.

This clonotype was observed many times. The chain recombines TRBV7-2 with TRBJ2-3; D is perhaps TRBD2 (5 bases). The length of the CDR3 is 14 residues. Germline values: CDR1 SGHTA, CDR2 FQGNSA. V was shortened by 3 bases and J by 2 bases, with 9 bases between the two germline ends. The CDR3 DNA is TGTGCCAGCAGCTTTCCTGGACTCACAGATACGCAGTATTTT. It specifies CASSFPGLTDTQYF.

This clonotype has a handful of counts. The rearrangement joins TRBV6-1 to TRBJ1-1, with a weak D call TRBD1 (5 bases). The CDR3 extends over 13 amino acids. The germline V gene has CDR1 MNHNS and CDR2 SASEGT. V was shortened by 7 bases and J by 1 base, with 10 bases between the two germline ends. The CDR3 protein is CASTFQGNTEAFF. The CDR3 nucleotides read TGTGCCAGCACCTTCCAGGGGAACACTGAAGCTTTCTTT.